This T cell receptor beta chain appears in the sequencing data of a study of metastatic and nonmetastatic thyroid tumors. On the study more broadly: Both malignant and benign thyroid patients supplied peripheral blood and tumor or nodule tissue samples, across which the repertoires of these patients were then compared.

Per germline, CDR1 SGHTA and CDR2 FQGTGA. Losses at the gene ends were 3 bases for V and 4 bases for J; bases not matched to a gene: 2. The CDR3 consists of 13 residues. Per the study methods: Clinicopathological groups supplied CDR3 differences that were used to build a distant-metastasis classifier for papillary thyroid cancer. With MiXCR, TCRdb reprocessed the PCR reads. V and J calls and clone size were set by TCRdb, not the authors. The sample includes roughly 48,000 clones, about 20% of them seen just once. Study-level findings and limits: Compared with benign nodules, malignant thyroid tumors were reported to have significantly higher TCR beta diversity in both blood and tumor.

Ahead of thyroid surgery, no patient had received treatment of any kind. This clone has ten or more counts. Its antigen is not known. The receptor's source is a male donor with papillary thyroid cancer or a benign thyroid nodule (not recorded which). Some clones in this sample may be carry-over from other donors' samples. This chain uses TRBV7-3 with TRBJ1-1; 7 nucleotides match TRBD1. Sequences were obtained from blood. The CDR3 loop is CASSLTGLTEAFF. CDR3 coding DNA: TGTGCCAGCAGCTTGACAGGGCTCACTGAAGCTTTCTTT.